This is a list of T cell receptor beta chains from one sample in a study of control samples from healthy donors and cancer patients. TCRdb's copy holds only in-frame clones and misses some; the assay was immunoSEQ multiplex PCR. The table lists about 180,000 clones, 90% of them singletons. Sequencing was carried out using blood. These receptors came from a woman in her forties or fifties in good health. CDR3s include the opening cysteine and the closing phenylalanine or tryptophan. Fields, in order: J gene, clone size, V gene, D gene, CDR3 protein, CDR3 DNA. A D gene is named only where the DNA matches it firmly. Size values are once, few and many counts, or a class for expanded clones, and some rows have none.

TRBJ1-2	NA	TRBV7-8	NA	CASSLERRVEFYGYTF	TGTGCCAGCAGCTTAGAGCGTCGGGTAGAATTCTATGGCTACACCTTC
TRBJ1-4	NA	TRBV5-1	NA	CASNLQGLDEKLFF	TGCGCCAGCAACCTACAGGGATTGGACGAAAAACTGTTTTTT
TRBJ2-4	NA	TRBV27	TRBD2	CATTPSGGVAKNIQYF	TGTGCCACCACCCCCTCCGGGGGGGTAGCCAAAAACATTCAGTACTTC
TRBJ1-1	NA	TRBV5-1	NA	CASSLRVGGTNTEAFF	TGCGCCAGCAGCTTAAGGGTTGGTGGAACGAACACTGAAGCTTTCTTT
TRBJ1-6	NA	TRBV30	NA	CAWSVKPRFSDTYNSPLHF	TGTGCCTGGAGTGTGAAACCCAGGTTTAGTGACACCTATAATTCACCCCTCCACTTT
TRBJ2-5	NA	TRBV4-3	NA	CASSPEGETQYF	TGCGCCAGCAGCCCGGAGGGAGAGACCCAGTACTTC
TRBJ2-7	NA	TRBV18	TRBD2	CASSPPGGYEQYF	TGTGCCAGCTCACCGCCGGGGGGCTACGAGCAGTACTTC
TRBJ1-3	NA	TRBV9	NA	CASSVDSSGNTIYF	TGTGCCAGCAGCGTAGACAGCTCTGGAAACACCATATATTTT
TRBJ1-2	NA	TRBV7-8	NA	CASSLTGLNYGYTF	TGTGCCAGCAGCTTAACAGGACTAAACTATGGCTACACCTTC
TRBJ2-5	NA	TRBV3-1/TRBV3-2	NA	CASSPLRGRQETQYF	TGTGCCAGCAGCCCTCTTCGGGGGAGACAAGAGACCCAGTACTTC
TRBJ1-2	NA	TRBV7-2	NA	CASSPGLRGGGYTF	TGTGCCAGCAGCCCCGGTCTTAGGGGAGGTGGCTACACCTTC
TRBJ1-2	NA	TRBV9	NA	CASSVEARGGYTF	TGTGCCAGCAGCGTAGAAGCCCGGGGTGGCTACACCTTC
TRBJ1-5	NA	TRBV7-2	NA	CASSSRGGQPQHF	TGTGCCAGCAGTAGCAGGGGAGGTCAGCCCCAGCATTTT
TRBJ2-2	NA	TRBV2	TRBD2	CASKREATGELFF	TGTGCCAGCAAGCGGGAGGCCACCGGGGAGCTGTTTTTT
TRBJ2-2	NA	TRBV9	TRBD2	CASSVAPSGRSGTGELFF	TGTGCCAGCAGCGTAGCTCCTAGCGGGAGATCGGGCACCGGGGAGCTGTTTTTT
TRBJ1-2	NA	TRBV2	TRBD1	CASRSTGGNYGYTF	TGTGCCAGCAGATCGACAGGGGGCAACTATGGCTACACCTTC
TRBJ1-2	NA	TRBV28	NA	CASRGLGQVYGYTF	TGTGCCAGCAGGGGCCTCGGGCAGGTCTATGGCTACACCTTC
TRBJ1-2	NA	TRBV7-3	NA	CASSLARTDGYTF	TGTGCCAGCAGCTTAGCTAGGACAGATGGCTACACCTTC
TRBJ1-6	NA	TRBV19	NA	CASSITNFNSPLHF	TGTGCCAGTAGTATAACCAATTTCAATTCACCCCTCCACTTT
TRBJ2-1	once	TRBV19	TRBD2	CASSIGAGVADEQFF	TGTGCCAGTAGTATTGGAGCGGGAGTAGCGGATGAGCAGTTCTTC
TRBJ1-4	NA	TRBV5-5	TRBD1	CASSLYDRETTNEKLFF	TGTGCCAGCAGCTTGTATGACAGGGAAACAACTAATGAAAAACTGTTTTTT
TRBJ2-3	NA	TRBV9	TRBD1	CASSAYRGDGTDTQYF	TGTGCCAGCAGCGCATACAGGGGCGATGGCACAGATACGCAGTATTTT
TRBJ2-4	NA	TRBV18	TRBD1	CASSPLGQGGNIQYF	TGTGCCAGCTCACCACTTGGACAGGGGGGAAACATTCAGTACTTC
TRBJ2-3	NA	TRBV18	NA	CASSPQGTSTDTQYF	TGTGCCAGCTCACCACAGGGCACTAGCACAGATACGCAGTATTTT
TRBJ2-1	NA	TRBV4-2	TRBD2	CASSPRRVSVAGGLIPRSYNEQFF	TGTGCCAGCAGCCCTAGGCGAGTGAGCGTAGCGGGGGGGCTTATTCCACGGTCCTACAATGAGCAGTTCTTC
TRBJ2-3	few	TRBV11-3	NA	CASSLDYNTDTQYF	TGTGCCAGCAGCTTAGATTACAACACAGATACGCAGTATTTT
TRBJ1-6	NA	TRBV5-1	NA	CASSLQQINNSPLHF	TGCGCCAGCAGCCTTCAACAAATTAATAATTCACCCCTCCACTTT
TRBJ1-2	NA	TRBV9	TRBD1	CASSSLPGTGGAYGYTF	TGTGCCAGCAGCTCCCTACCCGGGACAGGGGGGGCCTATGGCTACACCTTC
TRBJ1-6	once	TRBV19	TRBD1	CASDRGPNSPLHF	TGTGCCAGTGACAGGGGCCCTAATTCACCCCTCCACTTT
TRBJ1-1	NA	TRBV29-1	NA	CSVDPDGTEAFF	TGCAGCGTTGACCCAGATGGTACTGAAGCTTTCTTT
TRBJ1-1	once	TRBV6-2/TRBV6-3	NA	CASSYGTLNTEAFF	TGTGCCAGCAGTTACGGGACCCTGAACACTGAAGCTTTCTTT
TRBJ2-5	NA	TRBV24-1	NA	CATSDPTGFRETQYF	TGTGCCACCAGTGATCCTACAGGGTTCCGAGAGACCCAGTACTTC
TRBJ2-1	NA	TRBV4-3	TRBD1	CASSQEGTGVNEQFF	TGCGCCAGCAGCCAAGAAGGGACAGGGGTGAATGAGCAGTTCTTC
TRBJ2-7	NA	TRBV3-1/TRBV3-2	TRBD2	CASSQDTGLGYEQYF	TGTGCCAGCAGCCAAGACACGGGACTAGGGTACGAGCAGTACTTC
TRBJ2-1	NA	TRBV29-1	NA	CSVVGLTSHNEQFF	TGCAGCGTTGTAGGGCTGACTTCGCACAATGAGCAGTTCTTC
TRBJ1-2	NA	TRBV5-1	TRBD1	CASSRTQVSGTGYNYGYTF	TGCGCCAGCAGCCGGACACAAGTCTCCGGGACAGGATATAACTATGGCTACACCTTC
TRBJ2-3	NA	TRBV2	TRBD2	CASNREGRRDTQYF	TGTGCCAGCAACCGGGAGGGCCGAAGAGATACGCAGTATTTT
TRBJ2-7	NA	TRBV9	NA	CASSSRWGSGSEQYF	TGTGCCAGCAGCTCAAGATGGGGCTCAGGGTCCGAGCAGTACTTC
TRBJ2-7	NA	TRBV29-1	TRBD1	CSADRGRTYEQYF	TGCAGCGCGGACAGGGGGCGAACCTACGAGCAGTACTTC
TRBJ2-7	NA	TRBV3-1/TRBV3-2	NA	CASSSAYEQYF	TGTGCCAGCAGCTCAGCGTACGAGCAGTACTTC
TRBJ1-2	NA	TRBV24-1	NA	CATSENRDGYTF	TGTGCCACCAGTGAAAACAGGGATGGCTACACCTTC
TRBJ2-3	once	TRBV24-1	TRBD2	CATSERTSGINTQYF	TGTGCCACCAGTGAAAGGACTAGCGGGATTAATACGCAGTATTTT
TRBJ2-3	NA	TRBV15	NA	CATKGGRPDTQYF	TGTGCCACCAAGGGGGGGCGCCCAGATACGCAGTATTTT
TRBJ2-3	NA	TRBV11-3	NA	CASSLSRWGGDTQYF	TGTGCCAGCAGCTTAAGTCGCTGGGGCGGGGATACGCAGTATTTT
TRBJ2-3	NA	TRBV7-3	TRBD1	CASSSAGTGSNTQYF	TGTGCCAGCAGCTCCGCCGGGACAGGGTCGAATACGCAGTATTTT
TRBJ1-5	NA	TRBV13	TRBD1	CASSLVGTGGSQPQHF	TGTGCCAGCAGCTTAGTTGGGACAGGGGGCAGTCAGCCCCAGCATTTT
TRBJ2-7	NA	TRBV7-9	NA	CASSLWNEQYF	TGTGCCAGCAGCTTATGGAACGAGCAGTACTTC
TRBJ1-6	NA	TRBV5-1	NA	CASSLIGDNSPLHF	TGCGCCAGCAGCTTGATAGGGGACAATTCACCCCTCCACTTT
TRBJ2-3	NA	TRBV28	TRBD2	CASSLLAGVADTQYF	TGTGCCAGCAGTTTATTAGCGGGAGTGGCAGATACGCAGTATTTT
TRBJ2-2	NA	TRBV7-8	TRBD2	CASSLAAGGTGELFF	TGTGCCAGCAGCCTCGCGGCGGGAGGGACCGGGGAGCTGTTTTTT
TRBJ1-5	NA	TRBV6-2/TRBV6-3	TRBD1	CASSLGQGYNQPQHF	TGTGCCAGCAGTTTGGGACAGGGGTACAATCAGCCCCAGCATTTT
TRBJ1-6	NA	TRBV19	NA	CASRAPGTGNSPLHF	TGTGCCAGTAGAGCGCCCGGGACTGGGAATTCACCCCTCCACTTT
TRBJ1-3	NA	TRBV7-9	NA	CASSLTVRTSGNTIYF	TGTGCCAGCAGCTTAACCGTGAGGACCTCTGGAAACACCATATATTTT
TRBJ2-1	NA	TRBV4-1	NA	CASSQAPDRSYNEQFF	TGCGCCAGCAGCCAAGCTCCAGATCGGTCCTACAATGAGCAGTTCTTC
TRBJ2-1	NA	TRBV5-4	NA	CASSLPQGNEQFF	TGTGCCAGCAGCTTACCGCAGGGCAATGAGCAGTTCTTC
TRBJ2-3	NA	TRBV6-5	NA	CASSIRGLSTDTQYF	TGTGCCAGCAGCATCCGGGGGCTCAGCACAGATACGCAGTATTTT
TRBJ2-1	NA	TRBV19	NA	CASTVRGFRIGNEQFF	TGTGCCAGTACAGTTCGAGGCTTCCGTATCGGCAATGAGCAGTTCTTC
TRBJ2-3	NA	TRBV5-1	NA	CASSLALALGTDTQYF	TGCGCCAGCAGCTTAGCACTAGCTCTGGGCACAGATACGCAGTATTTT
TRBJ2-1	once	TRBV11-3	TRBD1	CASSSGTGNYNEQFF	TGTGCCAGCAGTTCAGGGACAGGGAACTACAATGAGCAGTTCTTC
TRBJ2-2	NA	TRBV18	NA	CASSPQANTGELFF	TGTGCCAGCTCACCACAGGCGAACACCGGGGAGCTGTTTTTT